This T cell receptor (beta chain) comes out of a study of PD-1 blockade in classical Hodgkin lymphoma. The CDR3 sequence is 14 residues long. Trimming took off 7 bases at V and 3 bases at J, with 10 bases between the two ends. CDR1 is MNHEY and CDR2 is SVGAGI in the germline V gene. Time point noted: cycle 4 day 1 (C4D1), after less than seven weeks of nivolumab. The patients all showed relapse after autologous stem cell transplantation, while their brentuximab vedotin exposure varied. About this clone itself: Its target is unknown.

Measured with immunoSEQ multiplex PCR; TCRdb has only the in-frame clones, and not every one. The sample lists about 24,000 clones, about four fifths occurring once. Regarding the study as a whole: By cycle point C4D1, TCR diversity had risen significantly in CD4+ cells (but not CD8+ cells).

This specimen consisted of peripheral blood mononuclear cells (PBMCs), obtained before the fourth cycle of nivolumab. The receptor was derived from a human donor with classical Hodgkin lymphoma. The chain uses TRBV6-5 and TRBJ1-6, with a weak D call TRBD1 (6 bases). The DNA of the CDR3 is TGTGCCAGCATGGACAGATTCTATAATTCACCCCTCCACTTT. Translation: CASMDRFYNSPLHF.